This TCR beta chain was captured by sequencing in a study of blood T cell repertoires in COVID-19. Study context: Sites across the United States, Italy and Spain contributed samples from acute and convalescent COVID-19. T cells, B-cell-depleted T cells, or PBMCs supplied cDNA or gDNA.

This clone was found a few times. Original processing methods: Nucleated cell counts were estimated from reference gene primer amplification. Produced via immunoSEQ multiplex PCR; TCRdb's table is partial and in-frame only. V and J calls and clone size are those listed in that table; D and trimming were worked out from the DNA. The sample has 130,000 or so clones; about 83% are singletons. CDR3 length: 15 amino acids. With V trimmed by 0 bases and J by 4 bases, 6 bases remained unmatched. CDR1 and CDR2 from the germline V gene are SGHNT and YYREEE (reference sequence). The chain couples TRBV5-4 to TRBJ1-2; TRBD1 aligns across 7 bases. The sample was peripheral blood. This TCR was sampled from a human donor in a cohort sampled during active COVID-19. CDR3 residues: CASSLGNRGTYGYTF. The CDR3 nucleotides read TGTGCCAGCAGCTTGGGCAACAGGGGAACCTATGGCTACACCTTC.